This TCR beta chain was sequenced during a study of early T cells in non-severe SARS-CoV-2 infection. In the study overall: The input, bulk RNA from unsorted whole blood, was sequenced, and chains were unpaired. Study-level findings and limits: VDJdb-based annotation leaned toward anti-spike CD8 responses and missed private and CD4 specificities.

The CDR3 extends over 14 amino acids. V was clipped by 5 bases and J by 4 bases, with 14 bases between them. Germline assignment: CDR1 SGHAT and CDR2 FQNNGV. TCRdb itself ran the 5' RACE reads through MiXCR, one entry per CDR3 protein. The sample carries about 69,000 distinct CDR3 sequences, about 13% recorded once. This clonotype occurred a few times. Its antigen is as yet unknown. This TCR was sampled from an adult who was a healthcare worker with PCR-confirmed SARS-CoV-2 infection or an uninfected control (not recorded which). The V and J genes are TRBV11-2 and TRBJ2-5, with D possibly TRBD1 on 6 matching bases. The sample taken for sequencing was whole blood. CDR3 sequence: CASSPGHLGETQYF. The CDR3 nucleotides are TGTGCCAGCAGCCCGGGACACCTTGGAGAGACCCAGTACTTC.